The present TCR beta chain was sequenced within a study of Graves' ophthalmopathy and Graves' hyperthyroidism. Overall study results and limits: Blood also contained most of the expanded thyroid clonotypes above 0.001 frequency.

This CDR3 is 13 amino acids long. Per the germline V gene, CDR1 is MDHEN and CDR2 is SYDVKM. Trimming took 5 bases from V and 7 from J, leaving 12 bases between them. Beta-chain TCR CDR3 regions were amplified from RNA transcripts. HTBI-primed first-round RT-PCR preceded second-round multiplex PCR. From the multiplex PCR reads, TCRdb called clonotypes with MiXCR, one entry per CDR3 protein. The data show a few hundred thousand distinct CDR3 sequences, 18% seen once. The sample holds many counts of this clonotype. Antigen: not known. For donors with ophthalmopathy, the disease showed moderate-to-severe activity, reached CAS ≥3 and NOSPECS ≥4, and had lasted under 3 months. Out of more than 8.5 ml of fresh peripheral blood, PBMCs were obtained.

Material for sequencing was peripheral blood. This TCR came from a woman aged 18-29 years with Graves' ophthalmopathy. The rearrangement uses TRBV28 and TRBJ1-3; no firm D call. In nucleotides, the CDR3 is TGTGCCAGCAGTCCCCACCCCGGGAACACCATATATTTT. It is translated as CASSPHPGNTIYF.